These T cell receptor beta chains were read from a single sample in a study of cytomegalovirus exposure and HLA in healthy donors. Clones were read by immunoSEQ multiplex PCR, and TCRdb kept only the in-frame ones, dropping some. Altogether about 250,000 clones are present, 92% being singletons, with the ten largest covering 1.5% to 2%. Sequenced: PBMCs. The receptors here all came from a girl aged 2 to 9 in good health and CMV-seronegative. Both conserved end residues are part of each CDR3. A D gene is named only where the DNA matches it firmly. Some rows mark clone size as missing; the rest say once, few, many or name a class of expanded clone.

>TRBJ2-7|.|TRBD1|TRBV7-9
CASSVQGAATYEQYF
TGTGCCAGCAGCGTACAGGGGGCAGCCACCTACGAGCAGTACTTC
>TRBJ2-2|.|TRBD2|TRBV19
CASTLLAGGHGELFF
TGTGCCAGTACCTTACTAGCGGGGGGGCACGGGGAGCTGTTTTTT
>TRBJ2-7|.|TRBD1|TRBV5-4
CASSTGTELSYEQYF
TGTGCCAGCAGTACCGGGACAGAACTCTCCTACGAGCAGTACTTC
>TRBJ2-7|.|TRBD1|TRBV27
CASSFPGQGPYEQYF
TGTGCCAGCAGTTTCCCGGGACAGGGGCCCTACGAGCAGTACTTC
>TRBJ2-7|once|.|TRBV11-2
CASSWTTKVYEQYF
TGTGCCAGCAGTTGGACTACGAAAGTGTACGAGCAGTACTTC
>TRBJ2-5|.|TRBD1|TRBV7-9
CASSFDSGQGKETQYF
TGTGCCAGCAGCTTCGATTCAGGACAGGGTAAAGAGACCCAGTACTTC
>TRBJ2-7|.|.|TRBV5-8
CASTFGDEQYF
TGTGCCAGCACCTTTGGAGACGAGCAGTACTTC
>TRBJ1-4|.|TRBD1|TRBV29-1
CSVGRGTNEKLFF
TGCAGCGTTGGCAGGGGGACTAATGAAAAACTGTTTTTT
>TRBJ1-3|.|.|TRBV5-1
CASSLEEGSGNTIYF
TGCGCCAGCAGCTTGGAAGAGGGATCCGGAAACACCATATATTTT
>TRBJ2-3|.|TRBD2|TRBV5-1
CASSLAGGSTDTQYF
TGCGCCAGCAGCTTAGCGGGGGGTAGCACAGATACGCAGTATTTT
>TRBJ1-4|.|TRBD1|TRBV19
CASSMDSGGVNEKLFF
TGTGCCAGTAGTATGGATTCAGGGGGTGTTAATGAAAAACTGTTTTTT
>TRBJ2-7|.|.|TRBV28
CASRAGGPDFEQYF
TGTGCCAGCAGAGCCGGGGGTCCAGATTTCGAGCAGTACTTC
>TRBJ2-7|once|TRBD2|TRBV19
CASSPFSGGYEQYF
TGTGCCAGTAGCCCCTTTAGCGGGGGTTACGAGCAGTACTTC
>TRBJ2-1|.|TRBD2|TRBV15
CATSRDPSGGPLYNEQFF
TGTGCCACCAGCAGAGATCCCAGCGGGGGGCCCCTTTACAATGAGCAGTTCTTC
>TRBJ1-1|.|.|TRBV10-2
CASSEPGMNTEAFF
TGCGCCAGCAGTGAGCCAGGGATGAACACTGAAGCTTTCTTT
>TRBJ2-7|.|.|TRBV7-8
CASSLPTFEGVEQYF
TGTGCCAGCAGCTTACCGACTTTCGAGGGTGTCGAGCAGTACTTC
>TRBJ2-3|once|.|TRBV5-4
CASSPVGRETSTDTQYF
TGTGCCAGCAGCCCAGTTGGCAGAGAGACTAGCACAGATACGCAGTATTTT
>TRBJ2-1|.|TRBD2|TRBV30
CAWSVTPGGPGEQFF
TGTGCCTGGAGTGTAACCCCGGGAGGGCCGGGTGAGCAGTTCTTC
>TRBJ2-7|.|TRBD1|TRBV5-1
CASSLAGTGFSYEQYF
TGCGCCAGCAGCTTGGCCGGGACAGGGTTCTCCTACGAGCAGTACTTC
>TRBJ1-4|.|.|TRBV6-5
CASSYSRQPNEKLFF
TGTGCCAGCAGTTACTCGCGGCAGCCTAATGAAAAACTGTTTTTT
>TRBJ2-6|.|TRBD2|TRBV27
CASSPAGGHSGANVLTF
TGTGCCAGCAGTCCAGCGGGGGGCCACTCTGGGGCCAACGTCCTGACTTTC
>TRBJ2-2|.|.|TRBV9
CASSVKGRTLNTGELFF
TGTGCCAGCAGCGTAAAGGGCAGGACACTGAACACCGGGGAGCTGTTTTTT
>TRBJ2-7|few|.|TRBV11-1
CASSDPGPGDYEQYF
TGTGCCAGCAGCGATCCGGGTCCCGGGGACTACGAGCAGTACTTC
>TRBJ1-1|.|.|TRBV2
CASYREMEVTEAFF
TGTGCCAGCTACAGGGAAATGGAGGTCACTGAAGCTTTCTTT
>TRBJ2-2|.|.|TRBV6-5
CASSSLSSDTGELFF
TGTGCCAGCAGTTCATTGAGTTCCGACACCGGGGAGCTGTTTTTT
>TRBJ2-1|.|.|TRBV7-9
CASSLVYRRTAYSYNEQFF
TGTGCCAGCAGCTTAGTTTACCGACGGACAGCTTACTCCTACAATGAGCAGTTCTTC